Each of the 20 T cell receptor beta chains below was sequenced from the same sample in a study of blood T cell repertoires in COVID-19. Assay: immunoSEQ multiplex PCR; the TCRdb copy retains only in-frame clones and omits some. The sample lists over 200,000 clones; around 80% were seen once. The sequencing input was peripheral blood. Receptors originate from a human donor in a cohort sampled during active COVID-19.

The chain links TRBV10-1 to TRBJ2-7, with 10 bases aligning to TRBD1. Trimming removed 9 bases from V and 4 bases from J; junction bases left unmatched: 0. The CDR3 runs 11 residues. Germline CDR1 is WNHNN and CDR2 is SYGVQD (reference sequence). DNA of the CDR3: TGCGCCAGGGACAGGGGGTACGAGCAGTACTTC. Translation: CARDRGYEQYF.

The rearrangement joins TRBV28 to TRBJ2-5, with a possible D match to TRBD1 (6 bases). The CDR3 extends over 13 amino acids. Germline V lookup: CDR1 MDHEN, CDR2 SYDVKM. The germline V and J ends were trimmed by 3 bases and 5 bases, with 10 bases remaining between them. The CDR3 DNA reads TGTGCCAGCAGTTTGGGGGCTTTGGAGACCCAGTACTTC. Protein product: CASSLGALETQYF.

The CDR3 DNA reads as TGTGCCAGCAGTTACTCGTTTCAGGGGGCAGACATTCAGTACTTC. This encodes CASSYSFQGADIQYF. The gene calls are TRBV6-5 and TRBJ2-4; TRBD1 aligns across 8 bases. Germline V CDR1 and CDR2: MNHEY, SVGAGI. V lost 0 bases to trimming and J lost 8 bases; unmatched junction nucleotides: 6. CDR3 length: 15 residues.

Only one count was recorded for this clone. This chain links TRBV7-9 with TRBJ1-1; D gene unclear. The CDR3 spans 17 residues. V was trimmed by 5 bases and J by 0 bases, leaving 19 bases between them. Germline lookup yields CDR1 SEHNR and CDR2 FQNEAQ (reference sequence). CDR3 residues: CASSRSRVLRMNTEAFF. DNA for the CDR3: TGTGCCAGCAGCCGATCCCGGGTGTTGAGGATGAACACTGAAGCTTTCTTT.

The chain has TRBV20-1 and TRBJ2-7, with a tentative D call TRBD1 (6 bases). V lost 3 bases and J 12 bases, leaving 15 bases between the germline ends. Germline loops: CDR1 DFQATT, CDR2 SNEGSKA (reference sequence). The length of the CDR3 is 11 residues. CDR3 in amino acids: CSASTGFLLYF. DNA of the CDR3: TGCAGTGCTAGTACAGGGTTTCTCCTGTACTTC.

This chain joins TRBV7-2 and TRBJ2-5; 7 bases agree with TRBD1. This CDR3 region has 15 residues. With V trimmed by 1 base and J by 4 bases, 6 bases remained unmatched. In germline, CDR1 is SGHTA, CDR2 FQGNSA. For the CDR3, the DNA is TGTGCCAGCAGCTTAGTAACAGGGGTGAGAGAGACCCAGTACTTC. Translated: CASSLVTGVRETQYF.

The V gene is TRBV7-9, the J gene TRBJ2-7, with TRBD2 matching over 8 bases. Trimming removed 2 bases from V and 11 bases from J; junction bases left unmatched: 14. This CDR3 is 15 amino acids long. Germline V gene lookup returns CDR1 SEHNR and CDR2 FQNEAQ (reference sequence). The CDR3 sequence: CASSLLDGRARGKYF. In DNA, the CDR3 is TGTGCCAGCAGCTTATTGGACGGGAGGGCCCGAGGAAAGTACTTC. Looking up the rest from reference TRBV7-9 and TRBJ2-7 gives the full variable domain: DTGVSQNPRHKITKRGQNVTFRCDPISEHNRLYWYRQTLGQGPEFLTYFQNEAQLEKSRLLSDRFSAERPKGSFSTLEIQRTEQGDSAMYLCASSLLDGRARGKYFGPGTRLTVT.

The V gene is TRBV5-6, the J gene TRBJ2-7; weak D call: TRBD1 (5 bases). This CDR3 is 15 amino acids long. V lost 3 bases, J lost 0 bases, and 13 bases lay in between. From germline, CDR1 is SGHDT and CDR2 YYEEEE. The CDR3 sequence is CASSYWTRSSYEQYF. The CDR3 DNA is TGTGCCAGCAGCTACTGGACAAGGAGCTCCTACGAGCAGTACTTC. Full variable domain (missing parts from reference TRBV5-6 and TRBJ2-7): DAGVTQSPTHLIKTRGQQVTLRCSPKSGHDTVSWYQQALGQGPQFIFQYYEEEERQRGNFPDRFSGHQFPNYSSELNVNALLLGDSALYLCASSYWTRSSYEQYFGPGTRLTVT.

This chain links TRBV19 with TRBJ1-6; possibly TRBD1 for D (6 bases). Germline assignment: CDR1 LNHDA and CDR2 SQIVND (reference sequence). The CDR3 has 14 amino acids. The V end was cut by 5 bases, the J end by 10 bases, with 15 bases between. CDR3 DNA: TGTGCCAGTAGTCCACAGGGATGGGGATCACCCCTCCACTTT. Protein sequence: CASSPQGWGSPLHF.

This clone was observed once. The chain joins TRBV2 to TRBJ2-1; 12 bases map to TRBD2. The CDR3 is 15 amino acids. Germline trimming cut 10 bases from V and 4 bases from J; bases unmatched to any gene: 8. From germline, CDR1 is SNHLY and CDR2 FYNNEI. The CDR3 loop is CATTSGRQKYNEQFF. CDR3 DNA sequence: TGTGCCACCACTAGCGGGAGGCAGAAATACAATGAGCAGTTCTTC. Supplemented by reference TRBV2 and TRBJ2-1, the full variable domain reads EPEVTQTPSHQVTQMGQEVILRCVPISNHLYFYWYRQILGQKVEFLVSFYNNEISEKSEIFDDQFSVERPDGSNFTLKIRSTKLEDSAMYFCATTSGRQKYNEQFFGPGTRLTVL.

The rearrangement links TRBV5-1 to TRBJ2-1; 7 bases are a match to TRBD2. The CDR3 sequence is 16 residues long. Germline-derived CDR1 and CDR2 are SGHRS and YFSETQ. V trimming: 4 bases; J trimming: 6 bases; junction bases outside the gene matches: 13. CDR3 loop: CASSAASGPGVNEQFF. CDR3 in DNA: TGCGCCAGCAGCGCTGCTAGCGGTCCCGGGGTCAATGAGCAGTTCTTC. The full variable domain, its missing parts supplied by reference TRBV5-1 and TRBJ2-1, is KAGVTQTPRYLIKTRGQQVTLSCSPISGHRSVSWYQQTPGQGLQFLFEYFSETQRNKGNFPGRFSGRQFSNSRSEMNVSTLELGDSALYLCASSAASGPGVNEQFFGPGTRLTVL.

J is TRBJ1-1 and V is TRBV3-1 (or the pseudogene TRBV3-2); a weak D match, TRBD1 (5 bases). Germline V gives CDR1 LGHDT, CDR2 YNNKEL (reference sequence). With 0 bases removed from V and 8 bases from J, the gap between germline ends came to 10 bases. CDR3 size: 13 residues. This CDR3 reads CASSQDGDFEAFF. DNA for the CDR3: TGTGCCAGCAGCCAAGACGGGGACTTCGAAGCTTTCTTT.

The V and J genes are TRBV5-5 and TRBJ1-3; D possibly corresponds to TRBD1 (6 bases). The V gene's germline CDR1 is SGHKS and CDR2 YYEKEE (reference sequence). Trimming cost V 0 bases and J 0 bases, with 10 bases left between them. This CDR3 is 16 amino acids long. Here the CDR3 reads CASSLGRTDSGNTIYF. In nucleotides, the CDR3 is TGTGCCAGCAGCTTGGGTCGGACAGACTCTGGAAACACCATATATTTT.

J is TRBJ1-3 and V is TRBV5-1; TRBD1 matches 10 bases. The CDR3 consists of 21 residues. Looked up from germline, CDR1 is SGHRS and CDR2 is YFSETQ. With V trimmed by 0 bases and J by 0 bases, 15 bases remained unmatched. CDR3 coding DNA: TGCGCCAGCAGCTTGGGTCCGGGGGGACAGGGGCTCTTAAGCTCTGGAAACACCATATATTTT. It codes for CASSLGPGGQGLLSSGNTIYF.

This clone appeared once. The V call is TRBV29-1, the J call TRBJ2-7, with D possibly TRBD1 on 5 matching bases. Germline CDR1 SQVTM, CDR2 ANQGSEA. Trimming cost V 2 bases and J 0 bases, with 8 bases left between them. This CDR3 contains 13 residues. CDR3 region: CSVETGGSYEQYF. In DNA form, the CDR3 reads TGCAGCGTTGAAACAGGCGGCTCCTACGAGCAGTACTTC.

The V gene is TRBV28, the J gene TRBJ2-3, with 11 bases fitting TRBD2. Looked up from germline, CDR1 is MDHEN and CDR2 is SYDVKM. This CDR3 contains 16 residues. Trimming at V came to 11 bases and at J to 1 base, leaving 11 bases not matched to a gene. The CDR3 spells CAARLAGKSGTDTQYF. CDR3 sequence (DNA): TGTGCCGCCCGACTAGCGGGAAAATCGGGCACAGATACGCAGTATTTT.

The chain recombines TRBV12-5 with TRBJ2-3; 8 bases line up with TRBD1. Germline CDR1 and CDR2: LGHNT and FRNRAP. The CDR3 sequence is 13 residues long. The ends lost 6 bases at V and 1 base at J; junction bases unmatched: 0. The CDR3 loop reads CASGTGGTDTQYF. The DNA for the CDR3 is TGTGCTAGTGGGACAGGGGGCACAGATACGCAGTATTTT.

The gene calls are TRBV28 and TRBJ2-7; TRBD1 matches 10 bases. The junction had 6 bases not matched to a gene; V was cut back by 6 bases and J by 1 base. This CDR3 spans 15 amino acids. CDR1 and CDR2 from the germline V gene are MDHEN and SYDVKM. CDR3 in amino acids: CASREPGQGSYEQYF. DNA for the CDR3: TGTGCCAGCAGGGAACCGGGACAGGGGTCCTACGAGCAGTACTTC.

V gene TRBV15 combines with J gene TRBJ2-7; 9 bases map to TRBD1. CDR3 length equals 17 residues. Germline trimming cut 5 bases from V and 2 bases from J; bases unmatched to any gene: 13. In germline, CDR1 is LNHNV, CDR2 YYDKDF (reference sequence). CDR3 coding DNA: TGTGCCACCAGCGAGGAGGTGTACGGGACAGGGACCTACGAGCAGTACTTC. Its protein is CATSEEVYGTGTYEQYF.

This clone was counted once. The chain uses TRBV4-3 and TRBJ2-7; weak D call: TRBD1 (7 bases). V lost 0 bases, J lost 0 bases, and 18 bases lay in between. The CDR3 totals 18 residues. Germline lookup yields CDR1 LGHNA and CDR2 YSLEER. In nucleotides, the CDR3 is TGCGCCAGCAGCCAAGAAAGGAGGAGGGCAGGGGGCTCCTACGAGCAGTACTTC. Residues: CASSQERRRAGGSYEQYF.